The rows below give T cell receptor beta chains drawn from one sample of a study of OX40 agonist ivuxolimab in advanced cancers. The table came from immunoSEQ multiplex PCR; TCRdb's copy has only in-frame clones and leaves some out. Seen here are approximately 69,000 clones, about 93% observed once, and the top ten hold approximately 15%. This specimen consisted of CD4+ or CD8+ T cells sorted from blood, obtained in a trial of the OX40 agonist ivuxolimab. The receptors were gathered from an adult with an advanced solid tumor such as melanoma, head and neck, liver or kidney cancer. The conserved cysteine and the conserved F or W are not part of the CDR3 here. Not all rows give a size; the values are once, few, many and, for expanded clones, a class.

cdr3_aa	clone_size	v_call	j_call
ASSQDRRPLHVTDTQY	-	TRBV4-3	TRBJ2-3
ASYGTLTYEQY	-	TRBV2	TRBJ2-7
ASSVGQGIGPQH	-	TRBV2	TRBJ1-5
ASSPTGLGRETQY	-	TRBV9	TRBJ2-5
ASSLGRDTQY	-	TRBV7-9	TRBJ2-3
ASSLDSLYSNQPQH	-	TRBV5-5	TRBJ1-5
ASSLDLYDSYEQY	-	TRBV7-6	TRBJ2-7
ASSPDRGAYGYT	-	TRBV5-6	TRBJ1-2
ASSALGEAQY	once	TRBV9	TRBJ2-3
ASSIWAGEQPQH	-	TRBV19	TRBJ1-5
ASSPGSGEYTGELF	-	TRBV5-8	TRBJ2-2
ASSPTSLYNEQF	-	TRBV5-1	TRBJ2-1
ASSFGGVREQY	once	TRBV5-4	TRBJ2-7
AISEGGYT	few	TRBV10-3	TRBJ1-2
ASSSFAWDTESYNEQF	-	TRBV27	TRBJ2-1
ASSTLTDEYGYT	-	TRBV6-6	TRBJ1-2
SVEGGTSWGEQY	-	TRBV29-1	TRBJ2-7
ASSIGRGPDNEQF	-	TRBV11-3	TRBJ2-1
ASSLLGATNEKLF	-	TRBV5-1	TRBJ1-4
ASSAYRAGGNQPQH	-	TRBV7-9	TRBJ1-5
ASSLYRGNTEAF	once	TRBV5-1	TRBJ1-1
ASSLVIYQPQH	-	TRBV7-8	TRBJ1-5
ASTVSTDFLAKNIQY	once	TRBV19	TRBJ2-4
ASSLAPYDRDSYNEQF	-	TRBV5-1	TRBJ2-1
ASSLSDRSYEQY	-	TRBV11-2	TRBJ2-7
ASSVGGQGTNEKLF	-	TRBV5-1	TRBJ1-4
ASSKVSSGRGQETQY	once	TRBV28	TRBJ2-5
SVEGGLAVAYNEQF	-	TRBV29-1	TRBJ2-1
ASSIGPGLPNEQF	-	TRBV19	TRBJ2-1
ASSPPTEMNTEAF	-	TRBV4-1	TRBJ1-1
SVRGSNEQF	-	TRBV29-1	TRBJ2-1
ASPRPGRTDSTDTQY	-	TRBV2	TRBJ2-3
ASSQDGANNEQF	-	TRBV4-3	TRBJ2-1
ASSPGTVGAETQY	-	TRBV7-9	TRBJ2-5
ASSGRTGGNEKLF	-	TRBV9	TRBJ1-4
ASSLPRGSYEQY	-	TRBV11-2	TRBJ2-7
ASSYGGGGTGELF	once	TRBV6-5	TRBJ2-2
SARVDYEQY	-	TRBV20-1	TRBJ2-7
ASSVQGVQETQY	-	TRBV9	TRBJ2-5
ASTRRLTETYEQY	-	TRBV21-1	TRBJ2-7
ASSPIEMNTEAF	-	TRBV7-7	TRBJ1-1
ASSPLDRYNQPQH	-	TRBV4-1	TRBJ1-5
ASSHSLTRLTDTQY	-	TRBV14	TRBJ2-3
ASSQVGRTGDSPLH	-	TRBV4-1	TRBJ1-6
ASNLRDRGEAF	-	TRBV28	TRBJ1-1